These 22 T cell receptor beta chains were sequenced from one sample in a study of blood T cell repertoires in COVID-19. Profiling relied on immunoSEQ multiplex PCR, and the TCRdb table lists in-frame clones only, not all of them. The sample includes 110,000 or so clones, around four fifths of them seen just once. The material sequenced was peripheral blood. Receptor source: a human donor in a cohort sampled during active COVID-19.

The V and J genes are TRBV6-5 and TRBJ1-5; possible D gene TRBD1, 5 bases. The CDR3 contains 15 residues. V gave up 5 bases and J gave up 8 bases, with 19 bases separating them. Looked up from germline, CDR1 is MNHEY and CDR2 is SVGAGI. The CDR3 sequence: CASSPWTEGREPQHF. The CDR3, as DNA: TGTGCCAGCAGTCCCTGGACGGAGGGGCGGGAGCCCCAGCATTTT.

The chain has TRBV19 and TRBJ1-1; D remains ambiguous. V was pared by 4 bases and J by 5 bases, with 11 bases between. Germline assignment: CDR1 LNHDA and CDR2 SQIVND (reference sequence). The CDR3 sequence is 13 residues long. The CDR3 sequence is CASSSPGWTEAFF. CDR3 nucleotides: TGTGCCAGTAGTAGCCCGGGTTGGACTGAAGCTTTCTTT.

The chain is built from TRBV5-5 and TRBJ2-7; tentative D call: TRBD1 (5 bases). CDR3 length: 15 residues. Trimming cost V 2 bases and J 4 bases, with 16 bases left between them. Germline V gives CDR1 SGHKS, CDR2 YYEKEE (reference sequence). The CDR3 DNA follows: TGTGCCAGCAGCTTATTCGAGACAGTTATGTACGAGCAGTACTTC. Translation: CASSLFETVMYEQYF.

The J gene is TRBJ1-1, the V gene TRBV29-1; D not resolved. V was trimmed by 4 bases and J by 0 bases, leaving 9 bases between them. This CDR3 has 13 amino acids. Germline assignment: CDR1 SQVTM and CDR2 ANQGSEA. The CDR3 spells CSVARELNTEAFF. The CDR3 DNA is TGCAGCGTTGCTAGGGAGTTGAACACTGAAGCTTTCTTT.

This chain joins TRBV7-9 and TRBJ2-1; 9 nucleotides match TRBD2. The CDR3 extends over 16 amino acids. Germline lookup yields CDR1 SEHNR and CDR2 FQNEAQ (reference sequence). Trimming removed 5 bases from V and 7 bases from J; junction bases left unmatched: 12. The CDR3 is CASSPVSRGGANEQFF. The CDR3 DNA is TGTGCCAGCAGCCCCGTGAGTCGCGGGGGGGCGAATGAGCAGTTCTTC.

The J gene is TRBJ1-4, the V gene TRBV18; possibly TRBD1 for D (5 bases). This CDR3 spans 12 amino acids. The germline V gene encodes CDR1 KGHSH and CDR2 LQKENI. Trimming took 0 bases from V and 13 from J, leaving 9 bases between them. The CDR3 coding sequence is TGTGCCAGCTCACCACCGGGGGGTTTACTGTTTTTT. Translating it yields CASSPPGGLLFF.

The chain employs TRBV29-1 and TRBJ2-7, with D perhaps matching TRBD1 (7 bases). The CDR3 length is 14 residues. CDR1 and CDR2 from the germline V gene are SQVTM and ANQGSEA. Trimming took 7 bases from V and 2 from J, leaving 18 bases between them. Written as DNA, the CDR3 is TGCAGCGCCCCAGACAGGGAGGACACCTACGAGCAGTACTTC. Its protein is CSAPDREDTYEQYF.

V gene TRBV2 combines with J gene TRBJ1-4, with D hard to call. The CDR3 runs to 13 residues. Germline V CDR1 and CDR2: SNHLY, FYNNEI. Trimming took 9 bases from V and 8 from J, leaving 16 bases between them. The CDR3, as DNA: TGTGCCAGTACAACGGGGATTCGGGAAAAACTGTTTTTT. It encodes CASTTGIREKLFF.

The chain links TRBV4-3 to TRBJ2-5, with D maybe TRBD1 (5 bases). V was cut by 2 bases and J by 3 bases, with 16 bases left in between. This CDR3 contains 16 residues. Germline-derived CDR1 and CDR2 are LGHNA and YSLEER. CDR3 in DNA: TGCGCCAGCAGCCAACGATGGGGCACGATAGAAGAGACCCAGTACTTC. Protein product: CASSQRWGTIEETQYF.

The chain uses TRBV5-1 and TRBJ2-5, with unresolved D. The V and J ends lost 7 bases and 5 bases respectively, with 9 bases between them. Per germline, CDR1 SGHRS and CDR2 YFSETQ. The CDR3 is made up of 11 amino acids. This CDR3 is CASSESETQYF. For the CDR3, the DNA is TGCGCCAGCTCGGAGTCGGAGACCCAGTACTTC.

This CDR3 reads CASSFNENTIYF. In DNA form, the CDR3 reads TGTGCCAGCAGCTTTAATGAGAACACCATATATTTT. The V and J genes are TRBV11-2 and TRBJ1-3; D is ambiguous. This CDR3 contains 12 residues. Germline-derived CDR1 and CDR2 are SGHAT and FQNNGV. V was cut by 3 bases and J by 7 bases, with 7 bases left in between.

The sample holds one count of this clone. CDR3 sequence (DNA): TGTGCCAGCAGGGATGGACAGGCTACGGGCTATGGCTACACCTTC. Amino acids: CASRDGQATGYGYTF. The chain has TRBV6-5 and TRBJ1-2; 7 nucleotides align to TRBD1. Germline V CDR1 and CDR2: MNHEY, SVGAGI. The length of the CDR3 is 15 residues. The V and J ends lost 6 bases and 4 bases, in that order; junction bases with no gene match: 11.

The rearrangement uses TRBV5-1 and TRBJ2-7; D is ambiguous. The CDR3 length is 11 residues. The germline V gene encodes CDR1 SGHRS and CDR2 YFSETQ. V lost 1 base and J lost 5, with 4 bases in between. The CDR3 bases are TGCGCCAGCAGCTTGAGAGACGAGCAGTACTTC. It codes for CASSLRDEQYF. The entire variable domain, with the rest obtained from reference TRBV5-1 and TRBJ2-7, is as follows: KAGVTQTPRYLIKTRGQQVTLSCSPISGHRSVSWYQQTPGQGLQFLFEYFSETQRNKGNFPGRFSGRQFSNSRSEMNVSTLELGDSALYLCASSLRDEQYFGPGTRLTVT.

Comment on this clone: The identical CDR3 is also encoded by other nucleotide sequences in the sample. The J gene is TRBJ2-3, the V gene TRBV5-1; TRBD1 matches 12 bases. The trim removed 4 bases at V and 6 bases at J, leaving 3 bases unmatched. Germline V gene sequence: CDR1 SGHRS, CDR2 YFSETQ. The CDR3 covers 14 residues. CDR3 sequence reads: CASSLGQGADTQYF. CDR3 coding DNA: TGCGCCAGCAGCCTGGGACAGGGGGCGGATACGCAGTATTTT.

This clone has only one observation. The V call is TRBV29-1, the J call TRBJ2-1; TRBD1 matches 7 bases. Per the germline V gene, CDR1 is SQVTM and CDR2 is ANQGSEA. With V trimmed by 4 bases and J by 5 bases, 2 bases remained unmatched. The CDR3 covers 12 residues. CDR3 amino acids: CSVGDSNNEQFF. CDR3 nucleotide sequence: TGCAGCGTTGGGGACAGCAACAATGAGCAGTTCTTC.

V gene TRBV27 combines with J gene TRBJ1-6; D may be TRBD1 (5 bases). Trimming pared 5 bases from V and 1 base from J, leaving 9 bases between. This CDR3 region has 15 residues. CDR1 MNHEY and CDR2 SMNVEV come from the germline V gene (reference sequence). The CDR3 nucleotides are TGTGCCAGCAGTACGGGGGGATCCTATAATTCACCCCTCCACTTT. Residues: CASSTGGSYNSPLHF.

This clone was counted once. The chain joins TRBV15 to TRBJ1-2; 10 nucleotides match TRBD1. V gave up 3 bases and J gave up 8 bases; unmatched junction bases: 6. The germline gives CDR1 LNHNV, CDR2 YYDKDF (reference sequence). CDR3 length equals 14 residues. This CDR3 reads CATSRGQGRGGYTF. The CDR3 DNA is TGTGCCACCAGCAGGGGACAGGGGCGTGGGGGCTACACCTTC.

The chain uses TRBV28 and TRBJ1-3, with 9 positions matching TRBD1. The CDR3 loop spans 18 amino acids. Germline loops: CDR1 MDHEN, CDR2 SYDVKM. J lost 4 bases, V lost 0 bases, and 10 bases had no gene match. The CDR3 sequence: CASSLWGQGTDRGNTIYF. The CDR3 coding sequence is TGTGCCAGCAGTTTATGGGGACAGGGAACGGATAGAGGAAACACCATATATTTT. Full variable domain (remainder filled in from reference TRBV28 and TRBJ1-3): DVKVTQSSRYLVKRTGEKVFLECVQDMDHENMFWYRQDPGLGLRLIYFSYDVKMKEKGDIPEGYSVSREKKERFSLILESASTNQTSMYLCASSLWGQGTDRGNTIYFGEGSWLTVV.

The V call is TRBV7-2, the J call TRBJ1-6, with 7 nucleotides matching TRBD1. Per the germline V gene, CDR1 is SGHTA and CDR2 is FQGNSA. Trimming removed 6 bases from V and 6 bases from J; junction bases left unmatched: 8. The CDR3 loop spans 15 amino acids. CDR3: CASRSRQGINSPLHF. Written as DNA, the CDR3 is TGTGCCAGCAGGTCTCGACAGGGAATTAATTCACCCCTCCACTTT.

The genes are TRBV28 and TRBJ2-5; D is uncertain. Trimming left V 4 bases short and J 2 bases short, with 11 bases between. Germline V gene data show CDR1 as MDHEN and CDR2 as SYDVKM. The CDR3 runs to 14 residues. The CDR3 region is CASSYPSEQETQYF. The CDR3 nucleotides are TGTGCCAGCAGTTACCCGTCGGAGCAAGAGACCCAGTACTTC.

This clone came up a few times. The V and J genes are TRBV10-1 and TRBJ2-5; 8 bases are shared with TRBD1. Germline V CDR1 and CDR2: WNHNN, SYGVQD (reference sequence). J lost 4 bases, V lost 6 bases, and 4 bases had no gene match. The CDR3 runs to 13 residues. The CDR3 is CASSRTGSETQYF. CDR3 DNA: TGCGCCAGCAGCAGGACAGGGTCAGAGACCCAGTACTTC.

This clone was recorded once. At one boundary the junction diverges from the germline segment, which might be a read error. This chain joins TRBV3-1 (or the pseudogene TRBV3-2) and TRBJ2-7; possibly TRBD2 for D (5 bases). This CDR3 spans 17 amino acids. Germline V lookup: CDR1 LGHDT, CDR2 YNNKEL (reference sequence). The CDR3 protein is CASTQVGRSAGKYEQYF. The CDR3 nucleotides read TGTGCCAGCACCCAAGTCGGCCGGTCCGCCGGGAAATACGAGCAGTACTTC.